The clone carrying this T cell receptor (beta chain) was detected only a few times. The antigen is unknown. Profiles of TCR beta VDJ and CDR3 were generated from a genomic DNA template. A single record per CDR3 protein comes from TCRdb applying MiXCR to the reads. The data show over 150,000 distinct CDR3 sequences, 70% to 80% seen once. Patients included in sequencing had previously demonstrated CD8+CD57+ cell expansion by flow cytometry. There were no patients without severe acquired aplastic anemia. Patients had received no therapy at the time of blood sampling. Between the trimmed V and J ends, which lost 2 bases and 1 base, there was a span of 6 bases. The CDR3 totals 13 residues. Looked up from germline, CDR1 is SGHTA and CDR2 is FQGNSA. The data were taken from a study of CD8+CD57+ T cells in acquired aplastic anemia. Study results and limitations: Overlap between patients and controls comprised some 31 CD8+ CDR3 sequences.

This chain links TRBV7-2 with TRBJ2-7; no definite D call. This sequence originates from a human donor with aplastic anemia. Sample: sorted CD4+, CD8+, or CD8+CD57+ T cells (not recorded which) from PBMCs. The CDR3 reads CASSLSTSYEQYF. The CDR3 DNA sequence: TGTGCCAGCAGCTTATCTACTTCCTACGAGCAGTACTTC.